These 5 T cell receptor beta chains came from one sample sequenced in a study of T cells in Graves' hyperthyroidism and ophthalmopathy. The TCR beta CDR3 regions underwent amplification using RNA transcripts as the source. Initially, a first-round RT-PCR of the TCR CDR3 employed the HTBI primer set. Each CDR3 protein gets one entry after TCRdb re-called the multiplex PCR reads with MiXCR. The sample contains about 640,000 distinct CDR3 sequences, 20% to 25% of which appear only once. What was sequenced was blood. The receptors were gathered from a man aged 30-40 years with Graves' ophthalmopathy.

This clonotype has a count of ten or more. V usage is TRBV28 and J usage is TRBJ2-7; 8 bases agree with TRBD1. This CDR3 contains 17 residues. CDR1 is MDHEN, CDR2 SYDVKM, per germline. J lost 7 bases, V lost 3 bases, and 17 bases had no gene match. CDR3 sequence reads: CASSLRVLRQGHVEQYF. DNA for the CDR3: TGTGCCAGCAGTTTGCGGGTCCTGCGACAGGGGCATGTAGAGCAGTACTTC.

A few counts support this clonotype. This chain uses TRBV19 with TRBJ2-5; D gene ambiguous. The CDR3 loop spans 12 amino acids. Germline CDR1 LNHDA, CDR2 SQIVND (reference sequence). Deletions cut 7 bases from V and 4 bases from J, with 10 bases between. The CDR3 spells CASMADRETQYF. The CDR3 region has the DNA TGTGCCAGTATGGCAGACCGAGAGACCCAGTACTTC.

The chain joins TRBV10-1 to TRBJ1-5; D gene unclear. Deletions cut 3 bases from V and 7 bases from J, with 10 bases between. This CDR3 region has 13 residues. From germline, CDR1 is WNHNN and CDR2 SYGVQD (reference sequence). The CDR3: CASSDGLGQPQHF. The CDR3 bases are TGCGCCAGCAGTGATGGTCTAGGACAGCCCCAGCATTTT.

This chain uses TRBV14 with TRBJ1-5; D ambiguous. The CDR3 contains 12 residues. V gave up 3 bases and J gave up 7 bases, with 7 bases separating them. CDR1 and CDR2 from the germline V gene are SGHDN and FVKESK. The CDR3 DNA is TGTGCCAGCAGCCAGGGGTTCCAGCCCCAGCATTTT. It specifies CASSQGFQPQHF.

The V and J genes are TRBV19 and TRBJ2-7, with 7 bases lining up with TRBD2. The ends lost 6 bases at V and 3 bases at J; junction bases unmatched: 8. The CDR3 contains 14 residues. Germline lookup yields CDR1 LNHDA and CDR2 SQIVND (reference sequence). The CDR3 region is CASSLSGFNYEQYF. For the CDR3, the DNA is TGTGCCAGTAGCCTTAGCGGGTTCAACTACGAGCAGTACTTC. The full variable domain, rest sourced from reference TRBV19 and TRBJ2-7, is DGGITQSPKYLFRKEGQNVTLSCEQNLNHDAMYWYRQDPGQGLRLIYYSQIVNDFQKGDIAEGYSVSREKKESFPLTVTSAQKNPTAFYLCASSLSGFNYEQYFGPGTRLTVT.